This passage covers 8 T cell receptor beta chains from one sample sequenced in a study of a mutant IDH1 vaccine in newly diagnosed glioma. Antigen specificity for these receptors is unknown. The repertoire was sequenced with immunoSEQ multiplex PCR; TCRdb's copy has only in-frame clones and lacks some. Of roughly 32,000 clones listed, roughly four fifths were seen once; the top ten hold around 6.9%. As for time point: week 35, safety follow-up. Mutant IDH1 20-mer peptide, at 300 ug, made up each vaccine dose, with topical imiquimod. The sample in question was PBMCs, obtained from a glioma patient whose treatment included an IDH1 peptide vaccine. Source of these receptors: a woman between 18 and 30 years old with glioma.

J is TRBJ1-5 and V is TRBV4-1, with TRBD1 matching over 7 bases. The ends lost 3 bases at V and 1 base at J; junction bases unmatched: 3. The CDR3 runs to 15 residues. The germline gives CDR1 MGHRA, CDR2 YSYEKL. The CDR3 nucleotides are TGCGCCAGCAGCCAGGAACAGGGGAGCAATCAGCCCCAGCATTTT. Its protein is CASSQEQGSNQPQHF.

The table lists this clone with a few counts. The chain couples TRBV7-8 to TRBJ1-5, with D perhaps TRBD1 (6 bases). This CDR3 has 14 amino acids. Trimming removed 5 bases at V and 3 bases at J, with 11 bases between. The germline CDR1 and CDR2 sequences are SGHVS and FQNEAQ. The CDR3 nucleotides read TGTGCCAGCAGCAAGGACAGCCTCAATCAGCCCCAGCATTTT. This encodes CASSKDSLNQPQHF. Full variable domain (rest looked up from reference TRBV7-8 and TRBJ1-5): GAGVSQSPRYKVAKRGQDVALRCDPISGHVSLFWYQQALGQGPEFLTYFQNEAQLDKSGLPSDRFFAERPEGSVSTLKIQRTQQEDSAVYLCASSKDSLNQPQHFGDGTRLSIL.

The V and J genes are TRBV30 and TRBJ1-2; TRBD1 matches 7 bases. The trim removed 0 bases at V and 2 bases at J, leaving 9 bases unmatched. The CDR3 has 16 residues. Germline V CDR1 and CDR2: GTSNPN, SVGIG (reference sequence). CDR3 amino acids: CAWSVLDGGQNYGYTF. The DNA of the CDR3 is TGTGCCTGGAGTGTACTGGACGGGGGACAGAACTATGGCTACACCTTC. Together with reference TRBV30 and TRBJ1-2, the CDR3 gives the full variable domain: SQTIHQWPATLVQPVGSPLSLECTVEGTSNPNLYWYRQAAGRGLQLLFYSVGIGQISSEVPQNLSASRPQDRQFILSSKKLLLSDSGFYLCAWSVLDGGQNYGYTFGSGTRLTVV.

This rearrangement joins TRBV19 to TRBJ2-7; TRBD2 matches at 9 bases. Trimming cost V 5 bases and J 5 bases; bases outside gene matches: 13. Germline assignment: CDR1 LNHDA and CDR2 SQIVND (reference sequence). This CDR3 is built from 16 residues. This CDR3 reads CASSPGTSFFVDEQYF. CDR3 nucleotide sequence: TGTGCCAGTAGTCCCGGGACTAGCTTTTTTGTCGACGAGCAGTACTTC.

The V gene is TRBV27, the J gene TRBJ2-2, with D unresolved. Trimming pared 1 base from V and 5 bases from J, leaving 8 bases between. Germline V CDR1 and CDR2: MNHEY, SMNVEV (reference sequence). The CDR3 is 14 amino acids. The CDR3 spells CASSLWSKTGELFF. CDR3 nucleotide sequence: TGTGCCAGCAGTTTATGGAGCAAAACCGGGGAGCTGTTTTTT.

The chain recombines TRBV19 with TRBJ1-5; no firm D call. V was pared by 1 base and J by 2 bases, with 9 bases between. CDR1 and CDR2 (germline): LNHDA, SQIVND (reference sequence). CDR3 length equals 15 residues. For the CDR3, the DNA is TGTGCCAGTAGTATAGGCAGTATGGGCAATCAGCCCCAGCATTTT. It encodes CASSIGSMGNQPQHF.

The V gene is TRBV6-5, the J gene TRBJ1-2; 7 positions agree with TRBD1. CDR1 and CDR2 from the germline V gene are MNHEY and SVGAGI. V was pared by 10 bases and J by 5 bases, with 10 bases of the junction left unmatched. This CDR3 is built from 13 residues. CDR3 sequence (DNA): TGTGCCACGCAGACAGGGACTTTTTATGGCTACACCTTC. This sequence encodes CATQTGTFYGYTF.

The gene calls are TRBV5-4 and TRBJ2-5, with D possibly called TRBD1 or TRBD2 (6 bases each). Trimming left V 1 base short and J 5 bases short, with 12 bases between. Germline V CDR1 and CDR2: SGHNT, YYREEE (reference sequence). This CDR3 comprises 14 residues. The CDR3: CASSLSGGRETQYF. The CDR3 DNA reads TGTGCCAGCAGCTTGAGTGGGGGGCGGGAGACCCAGTACTTC.